The 20 T cell receptor beta chains below were found in one sample sequenced in a study of blood T cell repertoires in COVID-19 (dated by TCRdb to 2019 to 2021). The receptor library was made with the immunoSEQ multiplex PCR assay. The clones in this table, taken by TCRdb from immuneACCESS, are in-frame only. Not every clone is retained; where verified, under half of the shortfall comes from an unresolved V gene, and the cause of the rest is unknown. The sample yields 200,000 to 300,000 clones; 70% to 90% were counted once. The leading ten clones occupy 3.7% of the sample. The sequenced sample was peripheral blood. The receptors derive from a woman between 40 and 50 years old with acute or convalescent COVID-19.

In DNA, the CDR3 is TGCGCCAGCAGCTCTGCGGAAGAGCAGTTCTTC. Amino acids: CASSSAEEQFF. This chain links TRBV5-1 with TRBJ2-1, with D unclear. The germline CDR1 and CDR2 sequences are SGHRS and YFSETQ. V dropped 3 bases and J dropped 10 bases, with 8 bases sitting between them. The CDR3 is made up of 11 amino acids.

The chain joins TRBV4-1 to TRBJ2-3, with 7 positions matching TRBD1. This CDR3 region has 13 residues. J was trimmed by 6 bases and V by 4 bases; bases with no gene match: 4. CDR1 is MGHRA, CDR2 YSYEKL, per germline. The CDR3 region has the DNA TGCGCCAGCAGCCCTACAGGGGACGATACGCAGTATTTT. Its protein product is CASSPTGDDTQYF.

The V gene is TRBV19, the J gene TRBJ1-5, with no clear D. Germline CDR1 is LNHDA and CDR2 is SQIVND (reference sequence). The V end was cut by 2 bases, the J end by 7 bases, with 6 bases between. This CDR3 has 12 residues. The CDR3 here is CASSIPGQPQHF. CDR3 coding DNA: TGTGCCAGTAGTATACCCGGGCAGCCCCAGCATTTT.

The gene calls are TRBV7-6 and TRBJ2-1; 7 bases align to TRBD1. This CDR3 is 15 amino acids long. V gave up 1 base and J gave up 6 bases; unmatched junction bases: 6. The germline CDR1 and CDR2 sequences are SGHVS and FNYEAQ. This CDR3 reads CASSLGAGGGNEQFF. The DNA for the CDR3 is TGTGCCAGCAGCTTAGGGGCAGGGGGTGGCAATGAGCAGTTCTTC.

The chain links TRBV15 to TRBJ1-5; D ambiguous. The CDR3 is made up of 16 amino acids. Germline CDR1 reads LNHNV; CDR2 reads YYDKDF (reference sequence). Trimming left V 1 base short and J 0 bases short, with 10 bases between. The CDR3 loop reads CATSRGGGSSNQPQHF. Here the CDR3 DNA reads TGTGCCACCAGCAGAGGAGGTGGGAGTAGCAATCAGCCCCAGCATTTT.

This rearrangement joins TRBV15 to TRBJ1-6, with D possibly TRBD1 on 5 matching bases. Germline CDR1 reads LNHNV; CDR2 reads YYDKDF (reference sequence). The CDR3 runs to 18 residues. V was trimmed by 0 bases and J by 1 base, leaving 13 bases between them. CDR3 DNA: TGTGCCACCAGCAGAGATACGGCAGGGAGGTCCTATAATTCACCCCTCCACTTT. As protein: CATSRDTAGRSYNSPLHF. The whole variable domain, remainder taken from reference TRBV15 and TRBJ1-6, is DAMVIQNPRYQVTQFGKPVTLSCSQTLNHNVMYWYQQKSSQAPKLLFHYYDKDFNNEADTPDNFQSRRPNTSFCFLDIRSPGLGDTAMYLCATSRDTAGRSYNSPLHFGNGTRLTVT.

The chain joins TRBV6-5 to TRBJ1-5, with a possible D match to TRBD1 (5 bases). Trimming removed 6 bases at V and 2 bases at J, with 8 bases between. Germline CDR1 is MNHEY and CDR2 is SVGAGI. The CDR3 has 13 amino acids. The CDR3 protein is CASRGGGNQPQHF. DNA of the CDR3: TGTGCCAGCAGGGGAGGGGGCAATCAGCCCCAGCATTTT.

The DNA of the CDR3 is TGTGCCAGCAGCGGGGGGGCACGGAACTATGGCTACACCTTC. Protein product: CASSGGARNYGYTF. The V and J genes are TRBV11-2 and TRBJ1-2, with D possibly being TRBD1 (6 bases). Germline loops: CDR1 SGHAT, CDR2 FQNNGV. The CDR3 totals 14 residues. Trimming stripped 5 bases from V and 2 bases from J, with 12 bases between.

The V call is TRBV11-3, the J call TRBJ2-5; D is unresolved. Germline-derived CDR1 and CDR2 are SGHNT and YENEEA. CDR3 length: 12 residues. Trimming stripped 0 bases from V and 13 bases from J, with 12 bases between. This chain's CDR3 is CASSLDRVTLYF. For the CDR3, the DNA is TGTGCCAGCAGCTTAGATCGGGTGACTCTGTACTTC.

The V call is TRBV6-6, the J call TRBJ1-6; the D gene is possibly TRBD1 (6 bases). Per germline, CDR1 MNHNY and CDR2 SVGAGI (reference sequence). Trimming stripped 7 bases from V and 5 bases from J, with 15 bases between. This CDR3 region has 15 residues. This chain's CDR3 is CASKDGGRDNSPLHF. For the CDR3, the DNA is TGTGCCAGCAAAGATGGGGGCCGGGATAATTCACCCCTCCACTTT.

The CDR3 DNA reads as TGTGCCAGCAGTTACTCGGGGGGGGCAGGAGAGACCCAGTACTTC. Translation: CASSYSGGAGETQYF. V and J are TRBV6-6 and TRBJ2-5, with a possible D match to TRBD2 (7 bases). The V gene's germline CDR1 is MNHNY and CDR2 SVGAGI (reference sequence). The CDR3 length is 15 residues. V gave up 0 bases and J gave up 4 bases, with 12 bases separating them.

The chain joins TRBV7-2 to TRBJ2-1; D remains unclear. V shed 5 bases and J shed 8 bases, with 7 bases lying between them. The CDR3 runs to 11 residues. The V gene's germline CDR1 is SGHTA and CDR2 FQGNSA. CDR3 loop: CASSQAYEQFF. In DNA, the CDR3 is TGTGCCAGCAGCCAAGCTTATGAGCAGTTCTTC.

The chain links TRBV27 to TRBJ1-5; 8 nucleotides agree with TRBD1. This CDR3 comprises 13 residues. The germline CDR1 and CDR2 sequences are MNHEY and SMNVEV (reference sequence). Trimming cost V 5 bases and J 10 bases; bases outside gene matches: 7. This CDR3 reads CASSRDRGGPQHF. The CDR3 DNA sequence: TGTGCCAGCAGTCGAGACAGGGGTGGACCCCAGCATTTT.

This chain uses TRBV30 with TRBJ1-6; D gene ambiguous. The V and J ends lost 1 base and 7 bases respectively, with 14 bases between them. Per germline, CDR1 GTSNPN and CDR2 SVGIG (reference sequence). The CDR3 spans 15 residues. The CDR3 here is CAWSARRAANSPLHF. The CDR3 nucleotides are TGTGCCTGGAGTGCCCGTAGAGCGGCGAATTCACCCCTCCACTTT.

The rearrangement joins TRBV11-3 to TRBJ1-1; TRBD1 matches at 8 bases. The germline gives CDR1 SGHNT, CDR2 YENEEA. This CDR3 region has 17 residues. The junction had 16 bases not matched to a gene; V was cut back by 5 bases and J by 5 bases. CDR3 amino acids: CASSPRPATGVETEAFF. The CDR3 DNA reads as TGTGCCAGCAGCCCCCGCCCAGCGACAGGGGTGGAGACTGAAGCTTTCTTT. The entire variable domain, with the rest obtained from reference TRBV11-3 and TRBJ1-1, is as follows: EAGVVQSPRYKIIEKKQPVAFWCNPISGHNTLYWYLQNLGQGPELLIRYENEEAVDDSQLPKDRFSAERLKGVDSTLKIQPAELGDSAVYLCASSPRPATGVETEAFFGQGTRLTVV.

The CDR3: CASSQEQGWYGYTF. CDR3 coding DNA: TGTGCCAGCAGCCAAGAACAGGGGTGGTATGGCTACACCTTC. This sequence joins TRBV3-1 (or the pseudogene TRBV3-2) and TRBJ1-2; 7 bases fit TRBD1. Looked up from germline, CDR1 is LGHDT and CDR2 is YNNKEL (reference sequence). The junction had 3 bases not matched to a gene; V was cut back by 0 bases and J by 5 bases. This CDR3 has 14 amino acids.

V gene TRBV2 combines with J gene TRBJ1-5; 9 nucleotides align to TRBD1. The V gene end was trimmed by 3 bases and the J gene end by 6 bases; junction bases not matched to a gene: 15. The germline CDR1 and CDR2 sequences are SNHLY and FYNNEI. The CDR3 has 18 residues. CDR3 in amino acids: CASSEPVWDRVRVQPQHF. The CDR3 bases are TGTGCCAGCAGTGAGCCCGTCTGGGACAGGGTACGGGTTCAGCCCCAGCATTTT.

The chain uses TRBV9 and TRBJ1-5; 9 bases match TRBD1. The CDR3 contains 15 residues. CDR1 is SGDLS, CDR2 YYNGEE, per germline. V lost 4 bases to trimming and J lost 3 bases; unmatched junction nucleotides: 5. The CDR3 nucleotides are TGTGCCAGCAGCCCAACAGGGGGCAACAATCAGCCCCAGCATTTT. This gives the protein CASSPTGGNNQPQHF.

This clone occurred a few times. The V and J genes are TRBV7-8 and TRBJ2-1; TRBD2 agrees at 9 bases. The CDR3 spans 14 residues. With 3 bases clipped from V and 6 bases from J, the junction kept 3 bases outside the gene matches. The germline CDR1 and CDR2 sequences are SGHVS and FQNEAQ. The CDR3 sequence: CASSFRRGGNEQFF. The CDR3, as DNA: TGTGCCAGCAGCTTTCGGCGGGGGGGCAATGAGCAGTTCTTC.

The rearrangement links TRBV10-2 to TRBJ1-5, with TRBD1 matching 8 bases. V shed 5 bases and J 7 bases; nucleotides not matched to a gene: 13. Germline CDR1 is WSHSY and CDR2 is SAAADI. CDR3 length equals 16 residues. CDR3 sequence reads: CASSYDLAGGDQPQHF. CDR3 DNA: TGCGCCAGCAGTTACGACCTCGCAGGGGGCGACCAGCCCCAGCATTTT.